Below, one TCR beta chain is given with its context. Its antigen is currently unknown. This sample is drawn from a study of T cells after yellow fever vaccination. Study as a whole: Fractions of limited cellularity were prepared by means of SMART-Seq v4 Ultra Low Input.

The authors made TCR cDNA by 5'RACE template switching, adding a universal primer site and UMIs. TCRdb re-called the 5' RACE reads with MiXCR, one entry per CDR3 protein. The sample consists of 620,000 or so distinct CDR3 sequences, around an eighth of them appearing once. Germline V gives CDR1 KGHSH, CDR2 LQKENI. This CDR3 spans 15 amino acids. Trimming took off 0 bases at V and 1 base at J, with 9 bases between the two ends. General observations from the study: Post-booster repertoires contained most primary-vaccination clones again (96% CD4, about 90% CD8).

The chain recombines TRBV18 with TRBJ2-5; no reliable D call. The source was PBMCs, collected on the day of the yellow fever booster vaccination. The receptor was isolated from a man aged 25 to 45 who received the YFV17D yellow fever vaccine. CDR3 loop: CASSPPGITQETQYF. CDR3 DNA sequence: TGTGCCAGCTCACCACCAGGGATAACCCAAGAGACCCAGTACTTC.